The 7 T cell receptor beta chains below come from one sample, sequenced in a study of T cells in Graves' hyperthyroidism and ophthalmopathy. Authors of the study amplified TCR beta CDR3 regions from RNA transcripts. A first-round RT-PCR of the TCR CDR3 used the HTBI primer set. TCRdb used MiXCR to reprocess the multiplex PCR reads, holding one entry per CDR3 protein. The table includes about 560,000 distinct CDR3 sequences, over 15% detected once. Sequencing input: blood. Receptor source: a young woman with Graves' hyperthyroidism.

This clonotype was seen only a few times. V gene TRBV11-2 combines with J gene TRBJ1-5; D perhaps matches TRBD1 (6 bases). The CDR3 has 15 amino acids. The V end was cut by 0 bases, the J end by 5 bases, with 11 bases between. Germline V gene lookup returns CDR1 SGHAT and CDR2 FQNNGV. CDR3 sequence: CASSLDRGAHQPQHF. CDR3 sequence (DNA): TGTGCCAGCAGCTTAGATCGGGGGGCTCATCAGCCCCAGCATTTT.

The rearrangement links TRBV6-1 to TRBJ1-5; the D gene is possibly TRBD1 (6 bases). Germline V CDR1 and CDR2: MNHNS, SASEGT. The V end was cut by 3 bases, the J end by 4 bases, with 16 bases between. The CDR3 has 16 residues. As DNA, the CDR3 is TGTGCCAGCAGTGATCTAGGGGGGGGCTTGAATCAGCCCCAGCATTTT. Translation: CASSDLGGGLNQPQHF.

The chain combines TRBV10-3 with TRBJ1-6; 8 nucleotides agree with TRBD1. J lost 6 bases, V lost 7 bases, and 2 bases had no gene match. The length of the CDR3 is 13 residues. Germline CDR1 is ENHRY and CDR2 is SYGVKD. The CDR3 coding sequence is TGTGCCATCAAGGGACAGGCTAATTCACCCCTCCACTTT. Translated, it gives CAIKGQANSPLHF.

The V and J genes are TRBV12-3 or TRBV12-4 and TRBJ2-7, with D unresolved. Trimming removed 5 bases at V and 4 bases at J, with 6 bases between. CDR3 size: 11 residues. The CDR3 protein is CASSVMYEQYF. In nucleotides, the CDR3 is TGTGCCAGCAGTGTTATGTACGAGCAGTACTTC.

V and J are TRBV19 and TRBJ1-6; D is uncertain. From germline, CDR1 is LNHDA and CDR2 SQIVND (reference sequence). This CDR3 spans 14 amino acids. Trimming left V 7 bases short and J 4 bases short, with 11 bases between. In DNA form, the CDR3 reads TGTGCCAGTACAGCGGACGCATATAATTCACCCCTCCACTTT. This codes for CASTADAYNSPLHF. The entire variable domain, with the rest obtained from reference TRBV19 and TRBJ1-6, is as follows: DGGITQSPKYLFRKEGQNVTLSCEQNLNHDAMYWYRQDPGQGLRLIYYSQIVNDFQKGDIAEGYSVSREKKESFPLTVTSAQKNPTAFYLCASTADAYNSPLHFGNGTRLTVT.

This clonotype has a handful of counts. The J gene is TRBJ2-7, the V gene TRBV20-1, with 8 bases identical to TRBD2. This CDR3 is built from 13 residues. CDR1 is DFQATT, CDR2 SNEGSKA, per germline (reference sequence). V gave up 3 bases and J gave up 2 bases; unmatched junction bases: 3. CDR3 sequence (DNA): TGCAGTGCTAGCGGGAGGGTTACCTACGAGCAGTACTTC. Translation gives CSASGRVTYEQYF.

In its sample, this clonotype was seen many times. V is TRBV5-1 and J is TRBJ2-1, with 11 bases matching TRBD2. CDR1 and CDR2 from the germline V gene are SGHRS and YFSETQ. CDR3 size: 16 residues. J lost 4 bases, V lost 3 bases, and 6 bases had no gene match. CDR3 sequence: CASSSTSGIAYNEQFF. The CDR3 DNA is TGCGCCAGCAGCTCGACTAGCGGGATAGCATACAATGAGCAGTTCTTC.